The 32 T cell receptor beta chains reported below all come from one sample, sequenced in a study of blood T cell repertoires in COVID-19. Profiled with immunoSEQ multiplex PCR; TCRdb holds only in-frame clones, not every one. Among more than 55,000 clones listed, approximately 87% were seen once. Input material: peripheral blood. These receptor sequences come from a man aged 50 to 60 with active COVID-19.

The chain recombines TRBV6-5 with TRBJ2-5; perhaps TRBD1 as D (5 bases). V lost 2 bases, J lost 5 bases, and 9 bases lay in between. The CDR3 loop spans 13 amino acids. Germline-derived CDR1 and CDR2 are MNHEY and SVGAGI. DNA for the CDR3: TGTGCCAGCAGTTACAGCAGGGATGAGACCCAGTACTTC. It yields the protein CASSYSRDETQYF.

The V call is TRBV6-5, the J call TRBJ1-1, with a possible D match to TRBD1 (5 bases). Trimming took 6 bases from V and 0 from J, leaving 14 bases between them. The CDR3 totals 15 residues. Germline V gives CDR1 MNHEY, CDR2 SVGAGI. The CDR3 region is CASRRESRVNTEAFF. CDR3 in DNA: TGTGCCAGCAGGCGAGAGTCCAGGGTGAACACTGAAGCTTTCTTT.

The CDR3 is CASILPSGTEAFF. CDR3 DNA sequence: TGTGCCAGCATTCTCCCATCCGGGACTGAAGCTTTCTTT. The chain employs TRBV28 and TRBJ1-1; D ambiguous. Trimming removed 7 bases at V and 5 bases at J, with 14 bases between. This CDR3 is 13 amino acids long. CDR1 and CDR2 (germline): MDHEN, SYDVKM.

This chain connects TRBV10-1 to TRBJ1-1; no reliable D call. Germline values: CDR1 WNHNN, CDR2 SYGVQD (reference sequence). This CDR3 contains 13 residues. Deletions cut 4 bases from V and 1 base from J, with 7 bases between. CDR3 sequence (DNA): TGCGCCAGCAGTGGGGCGGGGAACACTGAAGCTTTCTTT. Protein product: CASSGAGNTEAFF.

The gene calls are TRBV7-9 and TRBJ1-2, with 7 bases lining up with TRBD1. Trimming removed 3 bases from V and 4 bases from J; junction bases left unmatched: 14. Germline-derived CDR1 and CDR2 are SEHNR and FQNEAQ (reference sequence). CDR3 size: 17 residues. DNA for the CDR3: TGTGCCAGCAGCTTCGACAGGGCCCGACCAAGGGGCTATGGCTACACCTTC. Protein product: CASSFDRARPRGYGYTF.

The V gene is TRBV4-1, the J gene TRBJ2-1, with D possibly matching TRBD2 (5 bases). In germline, CDR1 is MGHRA, CDR2 YSYEKL. V dropped 0 bases and J dropped 8 bases, with 11 bases sitting between them. This CDR3 has 14 residues. The CDR3 spells CASSQDPGFYEQFF. The CDR3 nucleotides are TGCGCCAGCAGCCAAGATCCGGGGTTCTATGAGCAGTTCTTC.

The rearrangement links TRBV5-1 to TRBJ2-7, with 8 bases matching TRBD2. The CDR3 contains 13 residues. Germline CDR1 SGHRS, CDR2 YFSETQ. Unmatched junction bases numbered 9, after V lost 6 bases and J lost 7 bases. CDR3 sequence: CASNLAGLGEQYF. Here the CDR3 DNA reads TGCGCCAGCAACCTAGCGGGCCTGGGGGAGCAGTACTTC.

This chain joins TRBV5-1 and TRBJ2-3; 12 bases are shared with TRBD2. The trim removed 4 bases at V and 1 base at J, leaving 4 bases unmatched. The germline CDR1 and CDR2 sequences are SGHRS and YFSETQ. This CDR3 has 16 residues. The CDR3 DNA follows: TGCGCCAGCAGCCTTAGACTAGCGGGGGGCACAGATACGCAGTATTTT. It translates to CASSLRLAGGTDTQYF.

This clone has more than one count but fewer than ten. The chain employs TRBV7-3 and TRBJ2-7; possibly TRBD1 for D (5 bases). V lost 1 base, J lost 4 bases, and 14 bases lay in between. The CDR3 has 15 amino acids. Germline V CDR1 and CDR2: SGHTA, FQGTGA. CDR3 sequence (DNA): TGTGCCAGCAGCTTAAGGCCAGGGTCCTCGTACGAGCAGTACTTC. It translates to CASSLRPGSSYEQYF.

The CDR3 reads CASSPGTSDYNEQFF. CDR3 coding DNA: TGTGCCAGCAGCCCTGGGACTAGCGACTACAATGAGCAGTTCTTC. The gene calls are TRBV7-2 and TRBJ2-1; 10 nucleotides agree with TRBD2. Germline lookup yields CDR1 SGHTA and CDR2 FQGNSA. There are 15 residues in the CDR3. Trimming removed 5 bases from V and 3 bases from J; junction bases left unmatched: 4.

CDR3 loop: CASSQTDTQYF. The DNA for the CDR3 is TGTGCCAGCAGCCAAACAGATACGCAGTATTTT. The rearrangement links TRBV7-9 to TRBJ2-3; D is uncertain. CDR1 is SEHNR, CDR2 FQNEAQ, per germline (reference sequence). The CDR3 covers 11 residues. V shed 5 bases and J shed 3 bases, with 3 bases lying between them.

The genes are TRBV4-2 and TRBJ1-1, with D hard to call. Trimming cost V 1 base and J 0 bases, with 15 bases left between them. The germline V gene encodes CDR1 LGHNA and CDR2 YNFKEQ. This CDR3 is 17 amino acids long. The CDR3 bases are TGTGCCAGCAGCCAAGGTTCGGCAGGAACCATGAACACTGAAGCTTTCTTT. Protein: CASSQGSAGTMNTEAFF.

The V gene is TRBV20-1, the J gene TRBJ2-7, with a weak D call TRBD1 (6 bases). The germline V gene encodes CDR1 DFQATT and CDR2 SNEGSKA (reference sequence). V was pared by 3 bases and J by 4 bases, with 16 bases between. The CDR3 length is 14 residues. The CDR3 DNA reads as TGCAGTGCTAGTCCCGGGACACCACAGTACGAGCAGTACTTC. Encoded protein: CSASPGTPQYEQYF.

The chain couples TRBV29-1 to TRBJ2-1, with 8 bases that match TRBD1. Germline CDR1 and CDR2: SQVTM and ANQGSEA. V was pared by 5 bases and J by 8 bases, with 5 bases of the junction left unmatched. There are 12 residues in the CDR3. CDR3 DNA sequence: TGCAGCGTTCTTAACAGGGGGGATGAGCAGTTCTTC. Amino acid sequence: CSVLNRGDEQFF.

This rearrangement joins TRBV7-8 to TRBJ2-5; 13 bases agree with TRBD2. The CDR3 extends over 19 amino acids. V lost 7 bases and J lost 2; bases outside the gene matches: 16. Germline CDR1 and CDR2: SGHVS and FQNEAQ. The CDR3 is CASILPRTSGGQLQETQYF. For the CDR3, the DNA is TGTGCCAGCATTCTACCCCGGACTAGCGGGGGCCAATTACAAGAGACCCAGTACTTC.

The chain combines TRBV14 with TRBJ2-3; TRBD2 is a possible D gene (5 bases). In germline, CDR1 is SGHDN, CDR2 FVKESK. V was trimmed by 3 bases and J by 2 bases, leaving 18 bases between them. CDR3 size: 17 residues. The CDR3 DNA sequence: TGTGCCAGCAGCCATTTCCCGGCTCCCGGGATCACAGATACGCAGTATTTT. This encodes CASSHFPAPGITDTQYF.

Concerning this clone: The same CDR3 also results from other DNA sequences found in this sample. J is TRBJ2-1 and V is TRBV9, with no clear D. The V and J ends lost 0 bases and 7 bases respectively, with 8 bases between them. Germline V gives CDR1 SGDLS, CDR2 YYNGEE. The CDR3 has 13 amino acids. The CDR3 is CASSVGERNEQFF. CDR3 DNA sequence: TGTGCCAGCAGCGTAGGTGAGAGAAATGAGCAGTTCTTC.

The chain recombines TRBV5-1 with TRBJ2-5, with a possible D match to TRBD2 (6 bases). Germline CDR1 SGHRS, CDR2 YFSETQ. V was trimmed by 2 bases and J by 1 base, leaving 15 bases between them. CDR3 length equals 16 residues. The CDR3 nucleotides are TGCGCCAGCAGCTTTCTCTCCGGAGGGTCCCAAGAGACCCAGTACTTC. Amino acids: CASSFLSGGSQETQYF.

This sequence joins TRBV18 and TRBJ1-3; TRBD1 is a possible D gene (6 bases). Germline V CDR1 and CDR2: KGHSH, LQKENI. V was shortened by 5 bases and J by 4 bases, with 12 bases between the two germline ends. The CDR3 totals 14 residues. For the CDR3, the DNA is TGTGCCAGCTCAACCGTACAGGGCGGAAACACCATATATTTT. It codes for CASSTVQGGNTIYF.

V gene TRBV2 combines with J gene TRBJ2-1; 12 bases are shared with TRBD2. With V trimmed by 2 bases and J by 6 bases, 17 bases remained unmatched. In germline, CDR1 is SNHLY, CDR2 FYNNEI. This CDR3 has 20 amino acids. DNA of the CDR3: TGTGCCAGCAGTGAAACCCCCCCTAGCGGGAGGGCCATTGTGGGCAATGAGCAGTTCTTC. Its protein product is CASSETPPSGRAIVGNEQFF.

The chain links TRBV3-1 (or the pseudogene TRBV3-2) to TRBJ2-3, with unresolved D. This CDR3 spans 13 amino acids. V was cut by 1 base and J by 4 bases, with 6 bases left in between. Per the germline V gene, CDR1 is LGHDT and CDR2 is YNNKEL (reference sequence). The CDR3 DNA reads as TGTGCCAGCAGCCAAGTTTTCGCAGATACGCAGTATTTT. Its translation: CASSQVFADTQYF.

V gene TRBV5-8 combines with J gene TRBJ2-3; 9 nucleotides agree with TRBD2. CDR3 size: 15 residues. The J segment lost 5 bases and the V segment lost 3 bases, leaving 7 bases of the junction unmatched. In germline, CDR1 is SGHTS, CDR2 YDEGEE. The chain's CDR3 is CASSSEGLARDTQYF. Written as DNA, the CDR3 is TGTGCCAGCAGCTCCGAGGGACTAGCCAGAGATACGCAGTATTTT.

The chain links TRBV5-1 to TRBJ2-2; 8 bases line up with TRBD1. Losses at the gene ends were 2 bases for V and 4 bases for J; bases not matched to a gene: 4. Germline V CDR1 and CDR2: SGHRS, YFSETQ. There are 15 residues in the CDR3. The CDR3 region has the DNA TGCGCCAGCAGCTTCCAGGGGGCCGGCACCGGGGAGCTGTTTTTT. Its protein product is CASSFQGAGTGELFF.

This rearrangement joins TRBV7-9 to TRBJ2-7, with TRBD1 matching over 7 bases. Losses at the gene ends were 5 bases for V and 0 bases for J; bases not matched to a gene: 13. Germline V gene lookup returns CDR1 SEHNR and CDR2 FQNEAQ (reference sequence). The CDR3 is made up of 17 amino acids. CDR3 sequence: CASSRTGTARPSYEQYF. CDR3 in DNA: TGTGCCAGCAGCCGAACCGGGACAGCCCGACCCTCCTACGAGCAGTACTTC.

Here the CDR3 DNA reads TGTGCCATCAACAGGGATACTAATCAGCCCCAGCATTTT. It is translated as CAINRDTNQPQHF. The chain has TRBV10-3 and TRBJ1-5, with D possibly matching TRBD1 (6 bases). The length of the CDR3 is 13 residues. Trimming removed 7 bases from V and 4 bases from J, with 11 bases in between. Germline V gene lookup returns CDR1 ENHRY and CDR2 SYGVKD.

This clone was seen a single time. The chain has TRBV6-5 and TRBJ1-1; no clear D gene. V gave up 6 bases and J gave up 4 bases, with 12 bases separating them. The CDR3 covers 13 residues. Germline-derived CDR1 and CDR2 are MNHEY and SVGAGI. The CDR3, as DNA: TGTGCCAGCAGCCAAGAAGGGAGCACTGAAGCTTTCTTT. Amino acid sequence: CASSQEGSTEAFF.

This chain links TRBV20-1 with TRBJ2-1, with D tentatively TRBD1 (5 bases). V dropped 7 bases and J dropped 5 bases, with 9 bases sitting between them. CDR3 size: 11 residues. From germline, CDR1 is DFQATT and CDR2 SNEGSKA (reference sequence). The CDR3: CSVPGNNEQFF. The CDR3 nucleotides are TGCAGTGTACCAGGGAACAATGAGCAGTTCTTC.

This chain links TRBV23-1 with TRBJ1-2, with TRBD1 matching 7 bases. TRBV23-1 falls under the ORF class, with uncertain function. Germline trimming cut 3 bases from V and 7 bases from J; bases unmatched to any gene: 5. The CDR3 is 13 residues long. In DNA, the CDR3 is TGCGCCAGCAGTCAGCCACAGGGGTTTGGCTACACCTTC. Translation: CASSQPQGFGYTF.

This clone was picked up a small number of times. This rearrangement joins TRBV6-5 to TRBJ1-4; TRBD1 aligns across 8 bases. The CDR3 is 16 residues long. V dropped 0 bases and J dropped 10; count of bases not matched to a gene: 10. CDR1 and CDR2 (germline): MNHEY, SVGAGI. CDR3 sequence (DNA): TGTGCCAGCAGTTACTCGCGGGGGACAGGTGGCCTAAAACTGTTTTTT. Residues: CASSYSRGTGGLKLFF.

The chain carries TRBV14 and TRBJ2-2; 14 bases agree with TRBD2. After removal of 0 bases from V and 15 bases from J, the junction contained 12 bases not matched to a gene. CDR3 length: 17 amino acids. Germline CDR1 and CDR2: SGHDN and FVKESK. The DNA of the CDR3 is TGTGCCAGCAGCCAAGATCGGGGGAAGGGACTAGCGGGGGACTTGTTTTTT. Translation: CASSQDRGKGLAGDLFF.

The genes are TRBV7-2 and TRBJ2-5; TRBD2 matches at 7 bases. V lost 5 bases and J lost 4; bases outside the gene matches: 10. The germline CDR1 and CDR2 sequences are SGHTA and FQGNSA. The CDR3 sequence is 15 residues long. The CDR3 sequence: CASSTGRGGRETQYF. CDR3 coding DNA: TGTGCCAGCAGCACAGGTCGGGGAGGGAGAGAGACCCAGTACTTC.

CDR3 DNA: TGTGCCAGCTCACCGTCGTCGCTCGGGAATTCACCCCTCCACTTT. This translates into CASSPSSLGNSPLHF. The genes are TRBV18 and TRBJ1-6; D is ambiguous. CDR1 and CDR2 from the germline V gene are KGHSH and LQKENI. The CDR3 length is 15 residues. V was pared by 3 bases and J by 7 bases, with 13 bases between. Full variable domain (missing parts from reference TRBV18 and TRBJ1-6): NAGVMQNPRHLVRRRGQEARLRCSPMKGHSHVYWYRQLPEEGLKFMVYLQKENIIDESGMPKERFSAEFPKEGPSILRIQQVVRGDSAAYFCASSPSSLGNSPLHFGNGTRLTVT.